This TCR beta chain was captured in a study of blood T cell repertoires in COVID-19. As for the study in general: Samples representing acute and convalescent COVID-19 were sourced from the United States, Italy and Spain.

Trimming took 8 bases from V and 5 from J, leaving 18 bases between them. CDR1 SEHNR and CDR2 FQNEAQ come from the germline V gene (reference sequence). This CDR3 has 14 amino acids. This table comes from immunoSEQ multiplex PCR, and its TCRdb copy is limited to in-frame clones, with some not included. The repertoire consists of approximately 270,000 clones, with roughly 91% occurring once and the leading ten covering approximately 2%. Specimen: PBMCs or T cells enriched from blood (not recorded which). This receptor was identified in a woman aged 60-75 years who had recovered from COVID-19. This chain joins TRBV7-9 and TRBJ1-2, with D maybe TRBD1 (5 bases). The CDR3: CASGGSVRGYGYTF. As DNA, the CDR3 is TGTGCCAGCGGGGGGTCGGTTAGGGGTTATGGCTACACCTTC.